This TCR beta chain was observed in a study of CD8 T cells in Susac syndrome. This CDR3 region has 12 residues. CDR1 is MNHNS, CDR2 SASEGT, per germline. The V and J ends lost 4 bases and 4 bases respectively, with 7 bases between them. The RNA, about 0.45 to 1 ug, was put through reverse transcription using random hexamers. TCRdb used MiXCR to reprocess the immunoSEQ multiplex PCR reads, holding one entry per CDR3 protein. The profile shows approximately 180,000 distinct CDR3 sequences, approximately 93% of them singletons. This rearrangement joins TRBV6-1 to TRBJ1-1; D possibly corresponds to TRBD1 (6 bases). The sequencing input was CD4+ T cells from PBMCs. This receptor was identified in a human donor with multiple sclerosis. The CDR3 region has the DNA TGTGCCAGCAGTGTACAGGGCACTGAAGCTTTCTTT. Translation: CASSVQGTEAFF.